The source of this T cell receptor (beta chain) is a study of Ad26.COV2.S vaccination and SARS-CoV-2 variants. About the study: Administration of Ad26.COV2.S was intramuscular, either once or twice 56 days apart.

Only in-frame clones appear in the TCRdb table, and some are missing; sequencing was by immunoSEQ multiplex PCR. The sample carries around 450,000 clones, 89% recorded once. Noted treatment: roughly 20 received Ad26.COV2.S at low or high dose, single or two shots; about 5 received placebo; per-sample allocation not given. Following the first vaccine or placebo injection, samples were taken on day 63. Notes on this clone: Its antigen is undetermined.

Germline loops: CDR1 MNHEY, CDR2 SVGEGT. V was shortened by 6 bases and J by 3 bases, with 2 bases between the two germline ends. CDR3 size: 11 residues. Study outcomes and limitations: Placebo recipients trailed vaccine recipients in spike-specific TCR breadth. Breadth and depth estimates from TCRs may understate total T cell responses.

The V call is TRBV6-2 or TRBV6-3, the J call TRBJ2-2, with D unclear. The TCR originated in a person aged 18 to 59 who received the Ad26.COV2.S COVID-19 vaccine or a placebo. Sequences were derived from peripheral blood, sampled in a trial of Ad26.COV2.S vaccine versus placebo. The CDR3 DNA sequence: TGTGCCAGCAGCGACACCGGGGAGCTGTTTTTT. It translates to CASSDTGELFF.